The 17 T cell receptor beta chains below come from one sample, sequenced in a study of T-cell reconstitution after alpha-beta-depleted transplantation in children. Preparation of the TCRbeta library was carried out with unique molecular identifiers. TCRdb ran MiXCR on the PCR reads and lists one entry per CDR3 protein. Of 300,000 to 350,000 distinct CDR3 sequences in the sample, 15% to 20% were seen once. This specimen was PBMCs, mostly from graft donor cells, taken 360 days after TCRalphabeta/CD19-depleted stem cell transplant. These receptor sequences come from a male patient between 2 and 15 years old who had a stem cell transplant for acute lymphoblastic leukemia, so the T cells may come from the graft donor.

Many counts were recorded for this clonotype. This chain joins TRBV5-6 and TRBJ1-1; D remains ambiguous. V was shortened by 3 bases and J by 1 base, with 10 bases between the two germline ends. The length of the CDR3 is 14 residues. In germline, CDR1 is SGHDT, CDR2 YYEEEE. The chain's CDR3 is CASSSPWGNTEAFF. For the CDR3, the DNA is TGTGCCAGCAGCTCCCCTTGGGGGAACACTGAAGCTTTCTTT.

The chain uses TRBV5-1 and TRBJ2-3, with 8 nucleotides matching TRBD2. V shed 3 bases, J shed 3 bases, and the junction held 15 bases outside the gene matches. This CDR3 spans 18 amino acids. CDR1 and CDR2 (germline): SGHRS, YFSETQ. CDR3 nucleotides: TGCGCCAGCAGCTCGACGCTAGCGGGTGCCTCTCTAACAGATACGCAGTATTTT. It encodes CASSSTLAGASLTDTQYF. Filled out from reference TRBV5-1 and TRBJ2-3, the complete variable domain reads KAGVTQTPRYLIKTRGQQVTLSCSPISGHRSVSWYQQTPGQGLQFLFEYFSETQRNKGNFPGRFSGRQFSNSRSEMNVSTLELGDSALYLCASSSTLAGASLTDTQYFGPGTRLTVL.

This clonotype showed up just a few times. CDR3 region: CASRFQGAGNEKLFF. The CDR3 nucleotides read TGTGCCAGCAGATTCCAGGGGGCAGGAAATGAAAAACTGTTTTTT. This chain connects TRBV28 to TRBJ1-4; 8 bases fit TRBD1. This CDR3 is 15 amino acids long. The ends lost 6 bases at V and 5 bases at J; junction bases unmatched: 8. Germline V gene lookup returns CDR1 MDHEN and CDR2 SYDVKM.

There are a few counts of this clonotype. J is TRBJ2-3 and V is TRBV11-1; TRBD2 matches 13 bases. The junction had 17 bases not matched to a gene; V was cut back by 5 bases and J by 0 bases. The CDR3 contains 21 residues. The germline gives CDR1 SGHAT, CDR2 FQDESV (reference sequence). The CDR3 loop reads CASSPEAGLGGLAGSTDTQYF. The DNA for the CDR3 is TGTGCCAGCAGCCCAGAGGCTGGACTCGGGGGACTAGCGGGGAGCACAGATACGCAGTATTTT.

This clonotype was detected many times. V usage is TRBV5-1 and J usage is TRBJ2-7; D gene ambiguous. The CDR3 is 14 amino acids. Germline values: CDR1 SGHRS, CDR2 YFSETQ. V gave up 1 base and J gave up 2 bases, with 10 bases separating them. The CDR3 sequence is CASSLMSRAYEQYF. The CDR3 nucleotides are TGCGCCAGCAGCTTGATGTCTCGAGCCTACGAGCAGTACTTC.

This clonotype was recorded at least ten times. A junction boundary mismatches the germline segment, possibly from a read error. The V call is TRBV5-1, the J call TRBJ2-3; D remains unclear. The CDR3 loop spans 12 amino acids. The germline gives CDR1 SGHRS, CDR2 YFSETQ. DNA for the CDR3: TGTGCCAGCAGTTTGTTGGCGGATACGCAGTATTTT. It translates to CASSLLADTQYF.

The J gene is TRBJ2-2, the V gene TRBV28; 10 bases fit TRBD2. The CDR3 sequence is 16 residues long. Germline loops: CDR1 MDHEN, CDR2 SYDVKM. The ends lost 5 bases at V and 4 bases at J; junction bases unmatched: 7. CDR3 nucleotides: TGTGCCAGCAGTCTCACCTTAGCGGGAGGCACCGGGGAGCTGTTTTTT. Translated, it gives CASSLTLAGGTGELFF.

The chain couples TRBV29-1 to TRBJ2-1; possible D gene TRBD1, 6 bases. The germline V gene encodes CDR1 SQVTM and CDR2 ANQGSEA. The V end was cut by 1 base, the J end by 2 bases, with 12 bases between. The CDR3 covers 15 residues. CDR3 residues: CSVEATGIAYNEQFF. The DNA of the CDR3 is TGCAGCGTTGAAGCAACAGGGATCGCCTACAATGAGCAGTTCTTC.

This clonotype turned up a few times. V is TRBV9 and J is TRBJ2-5; 14 nucleotides line up with TRBD2. V lost 0 bases and J lost 6; bases outside the gene matches: 7. This CDR3 has 17 residues. Germline V gene sequence: CDR1 SGDLS, CDR2 YYNGEE. The CDR3 loop is CASSVGMGTSGSKTQYF. The CDR3 region has the DNA TGTGCCAGCAGCGTAGGGATGGGGACTAGCGGGAGTAAGACCCAGTACTTC.

The chain has TRBV28 and TRBJ1-2; D unclear. Looked up from germline, CDR1 is MDHEN and CDR2 is SYDVKM. V was cut by 2 bases and J by 4 bases, with 11 bases left in between. CDR3 size: 14 residues. For the CDR3, the DNA is TGTGCCAGCAGTTTAAGAGGCGGCATCTATGGCTACACCTTC. This translates into CASSLRGGIYGYTF.

V is TRBV16 and J is TRBJ2-3, with TRBD2 as a possible D gene (6 bases). CDR1 is KGHSY and CDR2 is FQNENV in the germline V gene. V lost 8 bases and J lost 2, with 17 bases in between. The CDR3 consists of 15 residues. CDR3 protein: CASLRGGLDTDTQYF. The CDR3 nucleotides are TGTGCCAGCCTTCGTGGAGGGCTAGACACAGATACGCAGTATTTT.

A few counts support this clonotype. V and J are TRBV5-1 and TRBJ2-3; TRBD1 aligns across 7 bases. Trimming removed 4 bases from V and 0 bases from J; junction bases left unmatched: 11. CDR1 is SGHRS and CDR2 is YFSETQ in the germline V gene. This CDR3 is 17 amino acids long. The CDR3 spells CASSNWDSPASTDTQYF. CDR3 bases: TGCGCCAGCAGCAACTGGGACAGCCCAGCTAGCACAGATACGCAGTATTTT.

J is TRBJ2-7 and V is TRBV5-1; D call uncertain. V was pared by 3 bases and J by 2 bases, with 15 bases between. Germline CDR1 reads SGHRS; CDR2 reads YFSETQ. The CDR3 covers 15 residues. CDR3: CASSSRISPTYEQYF. Written as DNA, the CDR3 is TGCGCCAGCAGCTCCCGAATTAGCCCTACCTACGAGCAGTACTTC.

The CDR3 nucleotides read TGCGCCAGCAGCGCCGGAGGTGTCAGGGCCAACGTCCTGACTTTC. This encodes CASSAGGVRANVLTF. The chain links TRBV5-1 to TRBJ2-6; tentatively, D is TRBD2 (5 bases). Trimming shortened V by 4 bases and J by 5 bases, and 13 bases separated the two germline ends. CDR1 and CDR2 from the germline V gene are SGHRS and YFSETQ. The CDR3 sequence is 15 residues long.

This clonotype was counted a few times. This chain connects TRBV10-3 to TRBJ2-5; a weak D match, TRBD2 (5 bases). This CDR3 spans 14 amino acids. Trimming stripped 2 bases from V and 2 bases from J, with 9 bases between. CDR1 is ENHRY and CDR2 is SYGVKD in the germline V gene. The CDR3 DNA is TGTGCCATCAGTGAGACCGGGATACAAGAGACCCAGTACTTC. Amino acid sequence: CAISETGIQETQYF.

This clonotype occurred a few times. V gene TRBV21-1 combines with J gene TRBJ2-1; the tabulated D call, TRBD2, remains unverified against the DNA. TRBV21-1 is labeled a pseudogene. The CDR3 spans 17 residues. The CDR3 nucleotides read TGTGCCAGCAGCCACAGGACTAGCGGGAGCTCCTACAATGAGCAGTTCTTC. Translation gives CASSHRTSGSSYNEQFF.

This clonotype turned up a few times. The chain recombines TRBV28 with TRBJ2-1; no definite D call. Germline V gene data show CDR1 as MDHEN and CDR2 as SYDVKM. V was cut by 3 bases and J by 5 bases, with 17 bases left in between. The CDR3 has 16 amino acids. The CDR3 DNA reads as TGTGCCAGCAGTTTCCGTATCCCCATGCTCCACAATGAGCAGTTCTTC. This translates into CASSFRIPMLHNEQFF.